Sequencing of this T cell receptor beta chain was carried out in a study of regulatory and conventional T cells in RAG deficiency. Regarding the study as a whole: Omenn patients showed >90% Treg-Tconv overlap and shorter CDR3 lengths. Sorted Omenn CD25-high CD127-low cells may not be bona fide Tregs. RAG-deficient patients showed markedly lower Shannon entropy and higher Simpson indices than control T-cell subsets.

Trimming left V 0 bases short and J 1 base short, with 11 bases between. Germline CDR1 reads MNHEY; CDR2 reads SVGAGI. The CDR3 runs 16 residues. Blood CD4+ CD25-high CD127-low regulatory T cells supplied the genomic DNA template. Sequenced by immunoSEQ multiplex PCR; TCRdb stores in-frame clones only, minus some. The sample lists about 7,100 clones, around 91% occurring once. To note about this clone: Its antigen is not known.

The sample also formed part of further work on regulatory T cells. That study reports: Amplification used 52 TRBV primers and 13 TRBJ primers.

The chain has TRBV6-5 and TRBJ2-3, with D tentatively TRBD1 (5 bases). This TCR came from a human donor in good health. The sequenced sample consisted of CD127- CD25+ CD4+ Tregs sorted from blood. CDR3 in amino acids: CASSYSGLIGTDTQYF. The CDR3 bases are TGTGCCAGCAGTTACTCGGGGCTAATCGGCACAGATACGCAGTATTTT.